A single sample gave rise to the 2 T cell receptor beta chains below, sequenced in a study of early T cells in non-severe SARS-CoV-2 infection. TCRdb called the 5' RACE reads again in MiXCR, with one record for every CDR3 protein. The sample has around 76,000 distinct CDR3 sequences, approximately 10% seen once. Sequences were obtained from whole blood. The receptors were sampled from an adult who was a healthcare worker with PCR-confirmed SARS-CoV-2 infection or an uninfected control (not recorded which).

This clonotype was observed a few times. The V and J genes are TRBV11-2 and TRBJ1-3, with D possibly matching TRBD1 (5 bases). The length of the CDR3 is 15 residues. Trimming stripped 5 bases from V and 0 bases from J, with 11 bases between. Germline V gene data show CDR1 as SGHAT and CDR2 as FQNNGV. DNA for the CDR3: TGTGCCAGCAGCCGCAGGGTGAGCTCTGGAAACACCATATATTTT. Translating gives CASSRRVSSGNTIYF.

This clonotype came up many times. The chain couples TRBV7-9 to TRBJ1-1; D gene ambiguous. V was shortened by 5 bases and J by 1 base, with 8 bases between the two germline ends. CDR3 length: 13 amino acids. Germline values: CDR1 SEHNR, CDR2 FQNEAQ (reference sequence). The CDR3 is CASSLTTNTEAFF. The CDR3 bases are TGTGCCAGCAGCCTTACAACGAACACTGAAGCTTTCTTT.